This is a list of T cell receptor beta chains from one sample in a study of T cell responses to AZD1222 COVID-19 vaccine. Profiled with immunoSEQ multiplex PCR; TCRdb holds only in-frame clones, not every one. The sample has roughly 77,000 clones; about 90% are singletons. The specimen comprised peripheral blood, sampled on day 0 of MenACWY control vaccination. These receptors all come from an adult in good health. Both conserved end residues are part of each CDR3. Fields, in order: D gene, J gene, V gene, clone size, CDR3 protein, CDR3 DNA. D genes are given only for firm matches. The listing skips clone size in some rows; elsewhere it reads once, few, many or a size class.

>TRBD2|TRBJ2-3|TRBV12-5|NA
CASGLATVVAGRTDTQYF
TGTGCTAGTGGTTTGGCTACGGTGGTAGCGGGCCGCACAGATACGCAGTATTTT
>TRBD1|TRBJ1-1|TRBV5-1|NA
CASSRRPGQGVLEPPSNTEAFF
TGCGCCAGCAGCCGACGTCCGGGACAGGGGGTTTTGGAGCCGCCTTCGAACACTGAAGCTTTCTTT
>TRBD1|TRBJ1-6|TRBV11-1|NA
CASSLAVRDSRANSPLHF
TGTGCCAGCAGCTTAGCGGTCCGGGACAGTCGGGCGAATTCACCCCTCCACTTT
>TRBD1|TRBJ1-6|TRBV6-6|once
CASSKTGEGPPLHF
TGTGCCAGCAGTAAGACAGGGGAAGGTCCACCCCTCCACTTT
>TRBD1|TRBJ1-1|TRBV20-1|NA
CSASVDGTGYTEAFF
TGCAGTGCTAGTGTGGATGGGACAGGGTACACTGAAGCTTTCTTT
>NA|TRBJ1-5|TRBV18|NA
CASSSSPRGNQPQHF
TGTGCCAGCTCATCTTCCCCCCGGGGCAATCAGCCCCAGCATTTT
>TRBD1|TRBJ1-2|TRBV19|NA
CASSSDRGGYGYTF
TGTGCCAGTAGTAGTGACAGGGGAGGCTATGGCTACACCTTC
>TRBD2|TRBJ2-1|TRBV9|NA
CASSVWLAGDNNEQFF
TGTGCCAGCAGCGTATGGCTAGCGGGAGATAACAATGAGCAGTTCTTC
>NA|TRBJ2-7|TRBV7-2|NA
CASSLSGTNYEQYF
TGTGCCAGCAGCTTGTCCGGGACAAACTACGAGCAGTACTTC
>NA|TRBJ1-6|TRBV19|NA
CASRGLVGNSPLHF
TGTGCCAGCCGGGGGCTGGTAGGCAATTCACCCCTCCACTTT
>NA|TRBJ2-5|TRBV4-1|NA
CASSQDRGVGTQYF
TGCGCCAGCAGCCAAGATCGAGGGGTCGGGACCCAGTACTTC
>TRBD1|TRBJ1-1|TRBV5-1|NA
CASSPVGQGDTEAFF
TGCGCCAGCAGCCCTGTGGGACAGGGGGACACTGAAGCTTTCTTT
>NA|TRBJ2-3|TRBV15|once
CATSRGRGSTDTQYF
TGTGCCACCAGCAGAGGTAGAGGAAGCACAGATACGCAGTATTTT
>TRBD1|TRBJ1-5|TRBV6-6|few
CASSSSGTGVGQPQHF
TGTGCCAGCAGTTCTTCCGGGACAGGGGTTGGTCAGCCCCAGCATTTT
>TRBD2|TRBJ2-2|TRBV5-1|once
CASSFRLAGNTGELFF
TGCGCCAGCAGCTTCCGGCTAGCGGGGAACACCGGGGAGCTGTTTTTT
>TRBD2|TRBJ2-5|TRBV27|NA
CASSQYRSPGTSEETQYF
TGTGCCAGCAGCCAATATCGCTCCCCCGGGACTAGCGAAGAGACCCAGTACTTC
>NA|TRBJ2-3|TRBV29-1|NA
CSAAAISTDTQYF
TGCAGCGCAGCAGCAATTAGCACAGATACGCAGTATTTT
>TRBD2|TRBJ2-3|TRBV24-1|once
CATSDVGGIGDTQYF
TGTGCCACCAGTGATGTGGGGGGGATCGGAGATACGCAGTATTTT
>NA|TRBJ1-5|TRBV19|few
CASSIGGQPQHF
TGTGCCAGTAGTATAGGAGGGCAGCCCCAGCATTTT
>NA|TRBJ1-4|TRBV5-1|NA
CASSQSGQPTNEKLFF
TGCGCCAGCAGCCAATCGGGACAACCAACTAATGAAAAACTGTTTTTT
>TRBD2|TRBJ2-2|TRBV27|NA
CASSWAGGSGELFF
TGTGCCAGCAGCTGGGCGGGGGGTAGCGGGGAGCTGTTTTTT
>NA|TRBJ2-3|TRBV19|NA
CASTRPGGTDTQYF
TGTGCCAGTACTCGACCGGGGGGCACAGATACGCAGTATTTT
>TRBD2|TRBJ2-1|TRBV19|NA
CASSNTAGGFSYNEQFF
TGTGCCAGTAGTAATACCGCGGGGGGTTTCTCCTACAATGAGCAGTTCTTC
>NA|TRBJ1-1|TRBV6-5|NA
CASSYSSTLSTEAFF
TGTGCCAGCAGTTACTCTTCCACCTTGAGCACTGAAGCTTTCTTT
>TRBD2|TRBJ2-5|TRBV7-3|NA
CASSQVAGGQETQYF
TGTGCCAGCAGCCAGGTAGCGGGGGGGCAAGAGACCCAGTACTTC
>TRBD2|TRBJ2-1|TRBV25-1|NA
CASSTTSGSSYNEQFF
TGTGCCAGCAGCACGACTAGCGGGAGTTCTTACAATGAGCAGTTCTTC
>NA|TRBJ1-4|TRBV5-4|NA
CASSLKGGLSEKLFF
TGTGCCAGCAGCTTGAAGGGGGGGCTGAGTGAAAAACTGTTTTTT
>NA|TRBJ1-3|TRBV11-2|NA
CASSLGMGNTIYF
TGTGCCAGCAGCTTAGGAATGGGGAACACCATATATTTT
>NA|TRBJ1-2|TRBV14|NA
CASSQDLSARYTF
TGTGCCAGCAGCCAAGATTTGTCGGCGCGCTACACCTTC